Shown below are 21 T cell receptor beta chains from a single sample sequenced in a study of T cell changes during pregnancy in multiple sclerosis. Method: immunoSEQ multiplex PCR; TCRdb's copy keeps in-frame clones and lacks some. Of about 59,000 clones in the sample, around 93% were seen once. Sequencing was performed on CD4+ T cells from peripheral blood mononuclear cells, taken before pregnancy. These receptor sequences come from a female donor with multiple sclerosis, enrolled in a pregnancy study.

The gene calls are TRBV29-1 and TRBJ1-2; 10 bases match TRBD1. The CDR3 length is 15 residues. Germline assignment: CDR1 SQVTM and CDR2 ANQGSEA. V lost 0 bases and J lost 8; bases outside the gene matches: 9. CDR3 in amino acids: CSVEESRQGAWGYTF. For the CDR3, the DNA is TGCAGCGTTGAAGAGAGCCGACAGGGGGCTTGGGGCTACACCTTC.

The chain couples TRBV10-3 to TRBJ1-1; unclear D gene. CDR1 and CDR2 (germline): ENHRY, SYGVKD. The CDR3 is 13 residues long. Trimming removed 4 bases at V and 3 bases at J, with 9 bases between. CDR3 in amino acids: CAISGPGYTEAFF. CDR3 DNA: TGTGCCATCAGTGGACCCGGGTACACTGAAGCTTTCTTT.

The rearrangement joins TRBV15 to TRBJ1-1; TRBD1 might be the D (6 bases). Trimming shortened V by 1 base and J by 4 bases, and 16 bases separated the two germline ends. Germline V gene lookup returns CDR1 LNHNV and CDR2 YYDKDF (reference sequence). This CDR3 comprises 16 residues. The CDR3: CATSRGDTGLSTEAFF. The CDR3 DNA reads TGTGCCACCAGCAGAGGAGATACAGGGCTTAGCACTGAAGCTTTCTTT.

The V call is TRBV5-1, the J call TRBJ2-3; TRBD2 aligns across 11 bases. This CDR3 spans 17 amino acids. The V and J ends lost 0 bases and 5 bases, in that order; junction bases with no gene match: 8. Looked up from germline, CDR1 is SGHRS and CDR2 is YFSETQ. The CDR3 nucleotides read TGCGCCAGCAGCTTGGAACTAGCGGGAGTTCCGGAAGATACGCAGTATTTT. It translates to CASSLELAGVPEDTQYF. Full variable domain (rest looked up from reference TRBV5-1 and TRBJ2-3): KAGVTQTPRYLIKTRGQQVTLSCSPISGHRSVSWYQQTPGQGLQFLFEYFSETQRNKGNFPGRFSGRQFSNSRSEMNVSTLELGDSALYLCASSLELAGVPEDTQYFGPGTRLTVL.

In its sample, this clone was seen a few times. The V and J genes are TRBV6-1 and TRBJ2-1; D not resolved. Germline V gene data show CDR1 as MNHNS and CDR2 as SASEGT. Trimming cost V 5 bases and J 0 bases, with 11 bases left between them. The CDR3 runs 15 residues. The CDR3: CASSTEISSYNEQFF. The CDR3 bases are TGTGCCAGCAGTACAGAAATAAGCTCCTACAATGAGCAGTTCTTC.

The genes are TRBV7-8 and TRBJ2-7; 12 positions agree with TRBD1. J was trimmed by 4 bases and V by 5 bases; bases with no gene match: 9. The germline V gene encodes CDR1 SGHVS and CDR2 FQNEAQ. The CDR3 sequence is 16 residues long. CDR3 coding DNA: TGTGCCAGCAGCCCCCAACCGGGACAGGGGGCATACGAGCAGTACTTC. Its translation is CASSPQPGQGAYEQYF.

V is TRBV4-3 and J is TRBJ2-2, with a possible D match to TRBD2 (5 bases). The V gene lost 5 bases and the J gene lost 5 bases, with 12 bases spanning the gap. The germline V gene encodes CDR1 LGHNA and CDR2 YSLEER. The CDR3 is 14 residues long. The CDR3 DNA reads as TGCGCCAGCAGCTCCGGGGTGATGACCGGGGAGCTGTTTTTT. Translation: CASSSGVMTGELFF.

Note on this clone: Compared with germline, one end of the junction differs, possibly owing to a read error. The chain's CDR3 is CASSFSEDTEAFF. The CDR3 nucleotides are TGTGCTAGCAGCTTTTCGGAGGATACTGAAGCTTTCTTT. This chain links TRBV7-7 with TRBJ1-1; D remains ambiguous. The germline V gene encodes CDR1 SSHAT and CDR2 FNYEAQ (reference sequence). CDR3 length: 13 amino acids.

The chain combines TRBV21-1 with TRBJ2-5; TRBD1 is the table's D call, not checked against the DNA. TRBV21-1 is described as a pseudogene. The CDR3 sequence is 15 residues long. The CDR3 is CASRHRREKPETQYF. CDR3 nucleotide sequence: TGTGCCAGCCGGCACAGAAGAGAAAAACCAGAGACCCAGTACTTC.

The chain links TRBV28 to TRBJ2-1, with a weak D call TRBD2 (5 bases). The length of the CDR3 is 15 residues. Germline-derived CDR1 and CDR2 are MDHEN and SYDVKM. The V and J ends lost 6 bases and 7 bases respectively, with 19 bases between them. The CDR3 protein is CASRSGGGGGNEQFF. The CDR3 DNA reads TGTGCCAGCAGATCCGGAGGAGGAGGTGGTAATGAGCAGTTCTTC.

CDR3 sequence (DNA): TGTGCCAGCAGTGACTCCCTAGCGGGAGATGAGCAGTTCTTC. Its translation: CASSDSLAGDEQFF. This chain uses TRBV6-4 with TRBJ2-1; 10 bases are shared with TRBD2. Germline values: CDR1 MRHNA, CDR2 SNTAGT. The CDR3 length is 14 residues. V trimming: 0 bases; J trimming: 8 bases; junction bases outside the gene matches: 1.

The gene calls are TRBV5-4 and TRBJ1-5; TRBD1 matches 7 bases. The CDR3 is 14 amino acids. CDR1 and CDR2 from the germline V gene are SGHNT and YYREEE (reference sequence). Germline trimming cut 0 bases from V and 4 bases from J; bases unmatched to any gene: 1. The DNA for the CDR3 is TGTGCCAGCAGCTTGGCGGGACAGAATCAGCCCCAGCATTTT. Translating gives CASSLAGQNQPQHF.

The CDR3 is CASSPTTGPNQPQHF. CDR3 DNA: TGTGCCAGCTCACCAACGACAGGGCCCAATCAGCCCCAGCATTTT. This chain connects TRBV19 to TRBJ1-5; 7 nucleotides agree with TRBD1. The CDR3 is made up of 15 amino acids. CDR1 is LNHDA and CDR2 is SQIVND in the germline V gene (reference sequence). With 9 bases clipped from V and 3 bases from J, the junction kept 11 bases outside the gene matches.

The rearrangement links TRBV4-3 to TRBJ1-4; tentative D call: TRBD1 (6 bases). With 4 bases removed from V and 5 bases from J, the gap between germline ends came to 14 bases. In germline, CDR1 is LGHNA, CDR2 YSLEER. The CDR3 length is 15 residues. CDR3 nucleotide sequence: TGCGCCAGCAGCCCTAGCGGACAGTACAATGAAAAACTGTTTTTT. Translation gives CASSPSGQYNEKLFF.

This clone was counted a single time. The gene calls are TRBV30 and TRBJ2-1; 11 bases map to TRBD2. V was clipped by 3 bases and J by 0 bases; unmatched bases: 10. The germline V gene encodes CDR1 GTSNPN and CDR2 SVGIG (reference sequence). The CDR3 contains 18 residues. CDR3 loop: CAWRKLGLAGFSYNEQFF. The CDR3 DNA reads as TGTGCCTGGAGGAAACTAGGACTAGCGGGTTTCTCCTACAATGAGCAGTTCTTC.

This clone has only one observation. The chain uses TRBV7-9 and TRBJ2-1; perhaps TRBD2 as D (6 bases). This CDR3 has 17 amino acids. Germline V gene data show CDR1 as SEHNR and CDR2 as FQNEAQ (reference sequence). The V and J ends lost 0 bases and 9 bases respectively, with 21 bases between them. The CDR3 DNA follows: TGTGCCAGCAGCTTAGCGACTTCGGGAGTAAGGAACAGTGAGCAGTTCTTC. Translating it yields CASSLATSGVRNSEQFF.

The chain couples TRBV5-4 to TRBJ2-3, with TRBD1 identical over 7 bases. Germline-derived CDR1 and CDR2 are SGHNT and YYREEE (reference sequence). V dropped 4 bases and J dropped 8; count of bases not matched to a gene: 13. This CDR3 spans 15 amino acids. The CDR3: CASSPPGGNFPTQYF. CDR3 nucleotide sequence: TGTGCCAGCAGCCCCCCAGGGGGAAACTTCCCTACGCAGTATTTT.

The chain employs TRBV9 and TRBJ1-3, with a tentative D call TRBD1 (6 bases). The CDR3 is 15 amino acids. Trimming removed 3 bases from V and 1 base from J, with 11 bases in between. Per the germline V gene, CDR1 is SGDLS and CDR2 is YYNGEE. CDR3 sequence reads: CASSGYRDSGNTIYF. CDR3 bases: TGTGCCAGCAGCGGATACAGGGATTCTGGAAACACCATATATTTT.

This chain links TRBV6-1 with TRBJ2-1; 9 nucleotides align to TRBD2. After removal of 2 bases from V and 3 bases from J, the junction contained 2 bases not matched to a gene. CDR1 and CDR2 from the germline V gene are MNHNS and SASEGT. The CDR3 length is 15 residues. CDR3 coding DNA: TGTGCCAGCAGTGAATATAGCGGGAGCTACAATGAGCAGTTCTTC. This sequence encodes CASSEYSGSYNEQFF.

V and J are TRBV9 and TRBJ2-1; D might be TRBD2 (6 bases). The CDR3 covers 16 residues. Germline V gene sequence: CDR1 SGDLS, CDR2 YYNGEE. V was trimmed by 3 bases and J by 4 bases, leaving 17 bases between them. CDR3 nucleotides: TGTGCCAGCAGCGACACAAAATGGGCGGGATACAATGAGCAGTTCTTC. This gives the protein CASSDTKWAGYNEQFF. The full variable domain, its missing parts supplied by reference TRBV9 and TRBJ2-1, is DSGVTQTPKHLITATGQRVTLRCSPRSGDLSVYWYQQSLDQGLQFLIQYYNGEERAKGNILERFSAQQFPDLHSELNLSSLELGDSALYFCASSDTKWAGYNEQFFGPGTRLTVL.

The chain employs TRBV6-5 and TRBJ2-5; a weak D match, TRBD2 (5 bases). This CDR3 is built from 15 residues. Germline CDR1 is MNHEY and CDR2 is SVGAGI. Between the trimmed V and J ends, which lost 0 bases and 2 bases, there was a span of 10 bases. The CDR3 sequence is CASSYSRGRQETQYF. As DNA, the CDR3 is TGTGCCAGCAGTTACTCCCGGGGTAGGCAAGAGACCCAGTACTTC.